This passage covers 2 T cell receptor beta chains from one sample sequenced in a study of monozygotic twins with inflammatory bowel disease. From its re-call of the 5' RACE reads, TCRdb lists each CDR3 protein once, without DNA. Its clone listing holds roughly 170,000 distinct CDR3 sequences. Source material: blood. The receptors were sampled from a human donor with ulcerative colitis or Crohn's disease, or a healthy co-twin of an affected twin (not recorded which).

The CDR3 protein is CSVRADDLAKNIQYF. The chain recombines TRBV29-1 with TRBJ2-4; TCRdb gives TRBD2 as the D gene, but with no DNA this cannot be confirmed. Looked up from germline, CDR1 is SQVTM and CDR2 is ANQGSEA. This CDR3 is built from 15 residues.

CDR3 amino acids: CASSLVSGGGNTIYF. The chain couples TRBV5-1 to TRBJ1-3; there is no DNA to check the TCRdb D call of TRBD1. The length of the CDR3 is 15 residues. Germline CDR1 and CDR2: SGHRS and YFSETQ.